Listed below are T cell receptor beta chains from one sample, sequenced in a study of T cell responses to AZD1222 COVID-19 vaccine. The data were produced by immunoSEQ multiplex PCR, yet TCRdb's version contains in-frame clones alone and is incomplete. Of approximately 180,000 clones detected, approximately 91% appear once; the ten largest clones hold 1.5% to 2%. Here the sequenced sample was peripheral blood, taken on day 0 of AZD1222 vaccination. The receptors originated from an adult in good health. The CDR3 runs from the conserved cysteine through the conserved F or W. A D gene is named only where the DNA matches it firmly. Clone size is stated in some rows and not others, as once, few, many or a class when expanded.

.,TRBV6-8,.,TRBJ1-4,TGTGCCAGCAGTTGGGGGCTTGAAAAACTGTTTTTT,CASSWGLEKLFF
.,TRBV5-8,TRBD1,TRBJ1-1,TGTGCCAGCCGAGCCGGACAGGGGGCGAACACTGAAGCTTTCTTT,CASRAGQGANTEAFF
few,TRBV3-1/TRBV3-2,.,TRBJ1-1,TGTGCCAGCAGCCAAGGGGTGGTCGAAACTGAAGCTTTCTTT,CASSQGVVETEAFF
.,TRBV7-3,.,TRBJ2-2,TGTGCCAGCAGCTCATGGGAGGGGGCCACCGGGGAGCTGTTTTTT,CASSSWEGATGELFF
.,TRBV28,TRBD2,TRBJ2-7,TGTGCCAGCAGACGCGGGGGGCCAGGCTCCTACGAGCAGTACTTC,CASRRGGPGSYEQYF
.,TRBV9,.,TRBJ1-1,TGTGCCAGCAGTGGAGGGTCTTCGAACACTGAAGCTTTCTTT,CASSGGSSNTEAFF
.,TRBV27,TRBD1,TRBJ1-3,TGTGCCACCTCAGGGGGCATGAGGGGAAACACCATATATTTT,CATSGGMRGNTIYF
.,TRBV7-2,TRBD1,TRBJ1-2,TGTGCCAGCAGCTCCCAGCCGGGACAGGGGGCTGGCTACACCTTC,CASSSQPGQGAGYTF
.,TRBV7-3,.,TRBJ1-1,TGTGCCAGCAGCTTAATCCCAGTCGGGAACACTGAAGCTTTCTTT,CASSLIPVGNTEAFF
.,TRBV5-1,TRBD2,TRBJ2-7,TGCGCCAGCAGCTCCCTTCGACTAGCGGGAGGTGCCTCCTCATCCTACGAGCAGTACTTC,CASSSLRLAGGASSSYEQYF
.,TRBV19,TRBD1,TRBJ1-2,TGTGCCAGTCAAGTTGGCGACAGGGGATTCTATGGCTACACCTTC,CASQVGDRGFYGYTF
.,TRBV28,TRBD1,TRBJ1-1,TGTGCCAGCAGCCGAGGGGACAGATTGAGAGCTTTCTTT,CASSRGDRLRAFF
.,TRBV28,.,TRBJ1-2,TGTGCCACCCGAACAGGGTCCTATGGCTACACCTTC,CATRTGSYGYTF
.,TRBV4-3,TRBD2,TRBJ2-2,TGCGCCAGCAGCCTTCGAGCGGGAGGGATGGCCGGGGAGCTGTTTTTT,CASSLRAGGMAGELFF
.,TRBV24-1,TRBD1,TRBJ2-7,TGTGCCACCAGTGTCCCGGGACAGCGCGAGCAGTACTTC,CATSVPGQREQYF
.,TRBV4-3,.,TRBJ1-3,TGCGCCAGCAGCCAAGTGGGGGGCTCTGGAAACACCATATATTTT,CASSQVGGSGNTIYF
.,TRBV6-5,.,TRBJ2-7,TGTGCCAGCAGTTACTCGAGGTACGAGCAGTACTTC,CASSYSRYEQYF
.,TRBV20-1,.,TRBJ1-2,TGCAGTGTGGTGGGAATGGACTACACCTTC,CSVVGMDYTF
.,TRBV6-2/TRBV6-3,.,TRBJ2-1,TGTGCCAGCAGTCGGGGGGCGACGGTAGCCAATGAGCAGTTCTTC,CASSRGATVANEQFF
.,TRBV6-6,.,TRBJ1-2,TGTGCCAGCATCGAGTCGTTCCCCCCATCAGATGGCTACACCTTC,CASIESFPPSDGYTF
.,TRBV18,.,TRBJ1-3,TGTGCCAGCTCACCCGGACCTCCTTCTGGAAACACCATATATTTT,CASSPGPPSGNTIYF
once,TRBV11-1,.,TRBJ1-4,TGTGCCAGCAGCCCCCTCCTCGGGGGGATCGGTGAAAAACTGTTTTTT,CASSPLLGGIGEKLFF
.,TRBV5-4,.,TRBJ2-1,TGTGCCAGCAGCTTAACCAGGGCGCCCCATGAGCAGTTCTTC,CASSLTRAPHEQFF
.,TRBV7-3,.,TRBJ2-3,TGTGCCAGCAGCTTAAATGGGGTAACTAGCACAGATACGCAGTATTTT,CASSLNGVTSTDTQYF
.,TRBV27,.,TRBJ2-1,TGTGCCAGCAGTTTAGAACTAGCCGGTGACAATGAGCAGTTCTTC,CASSLELAGDNEQFF
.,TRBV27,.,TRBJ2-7,TGTGCCAGCAGTTTATCGGTAGCGGCTGCCTACGAGCAGTACTTC,CASSLSVAAAYEQYF
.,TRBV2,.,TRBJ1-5,TGTGCCAGCAGATCGAGTTTCGGCAATCAGCCCCAGCATTTT,CASRSSFGNQPQHF
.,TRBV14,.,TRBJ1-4,TGTGCCAGCAGCCAAGATCGGAATCCACTAAGTAAACTGTTTTTT,CASSQDRNPLSKLFF
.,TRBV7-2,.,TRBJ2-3,TGTGCCAGCATCCCGTCTGGCGGGCGGGGAGATACGCAGTATTTT,CASIPSGGRGDTQYF
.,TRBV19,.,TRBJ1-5,TGTGCCAGTAGTTCGGGGATTCAGCCCCAGCATTTT,CASSSGIQPQHF
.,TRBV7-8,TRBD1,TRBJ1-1,TGTGCCAGCAGCGCCTACAGGGGAGCGAACACTGAAGCTTTCTTT,CASSAYRGANTEAFF
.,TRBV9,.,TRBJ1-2,TGTGCCAGCAGCGTAGGAGGGACGGATGGCTACACCTTC,CASSVGGTDGYTF
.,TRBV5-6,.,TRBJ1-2,TGTGCCAGCAGCCGTGGACAAACTGCTAACTATGGCTACACCTTC,CASSRGQTANYGYTF
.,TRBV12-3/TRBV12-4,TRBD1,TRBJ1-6,TGTGCCAGCAGCCTGACAGGGGATTCACCCCTCCACTTT,CASSLTGDSPLHF
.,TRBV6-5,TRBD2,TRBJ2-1,TGTGCCAGCAGCCCCCTAGCGGGGGGGTACAATGAGCAGTTCTTC,CASSPLAGGYNEQFF
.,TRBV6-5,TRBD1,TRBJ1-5,TGTGCCACCGGACAGGGAAGCAATCAGCCCCAGCATTTT,CATGQGSNQPQHF
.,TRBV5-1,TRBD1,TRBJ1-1,TGCGCCAGCAGTTTAACAGGGGGGAACACTGAAGCTTTCTTT,CASSLTGGNTEAFF
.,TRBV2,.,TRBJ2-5,TGTGCCAGCGGAATAGAGGGGGAGACCCAGTACTTC,CASGIEGETQYF
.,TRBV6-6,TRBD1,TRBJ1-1,TGTGCCAGCAGTCGGACAGGGACGGGCACTGAAGCTTTCTTT,CASSRTGTGTEAFF
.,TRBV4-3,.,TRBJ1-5,TGCGCCAGCAGCCAAGATGGGGGTCAGCCCCAGCATTTT,CASSQDGGQPQHF
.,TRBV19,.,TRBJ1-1,TGTGCCAGTAGTATAATAGGTGAAGCTTTCTTT,CASSIIGEAFF
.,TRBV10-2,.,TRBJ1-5,TGCGCCAGCAGTGAGTCGGGGGGGATCCAGCCCCAGCATTTT,CASSESGGIQPQHF
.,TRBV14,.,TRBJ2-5,TGTGCCAGCAGCCAAGTATGGGAGACCCAGTACTTC,CASSQVWETQYF
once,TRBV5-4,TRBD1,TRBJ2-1,TGTGCCAGCAGCCTACAGGGGTCTAATGAGCAGTTCTTC,CASSLQGSNEQFF
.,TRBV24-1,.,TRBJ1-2,TGTGCCCCGACCACCAGTATACGGGGGGGATTTTTGAATGGCTACACCTTC,CAPTTSIRGGFLNGYTF
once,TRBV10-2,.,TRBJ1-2,TGCGCCAGCAGTGACCCGGACTATGGCTACACCTTC,CASSDPDYGYTF
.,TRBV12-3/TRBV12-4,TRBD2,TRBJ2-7,TGTGCCAGCAGCCGGGACTATTCCTACGAGCAGTACTTC,CASSRDYSYEQYF
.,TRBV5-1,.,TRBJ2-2,TGCGCCAGCAGTTCTGGCCAGACCGCGAACACCGGGGAGCTGTTTTTT,CASSSGQTANTGELFF
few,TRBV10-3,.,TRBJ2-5,TGTGCCATCGGGGGAGTAGCGGAGGCGGGTGAGACCCAGTACTTC,CAIGGVAEAGETQYF
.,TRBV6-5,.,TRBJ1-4,TGTGCCAGCAGTTACTCCCGTGCAACTAATGAAAAACTGTTTTTT,CASSYSRATNEKLFF
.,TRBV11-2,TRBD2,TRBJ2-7,TGTGCCAGCAGCTTACGACGCCCGGGACTAGTGCCCTGGGAGCAGTACTTC,CASSLRRPGLVPWEQYF
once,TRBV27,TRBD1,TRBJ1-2,TGTGCCAGCAGTTTAAGGGTACCGGACAGGGGCTATGGCTACACCTTC,CASSLRVPDRGYGYTF